This T cell receptor beta chain was retrieved from a study of CD8 T cells in ankylosing spondylitis. V shed 1 base, J shed 6 bases, and the junction held 9 bases outside the gene matches. CDR1 SGHAT and CDR2 FQNNGV come from the germline V gene. The CDR3 sequence is 16 residues long. General study findings and limits: Reported data indicate significant enrichment of disease-linked clones within matched ankylosing spondylitis synovial fluid. Within ankylosing spondylitis blood, a TCR beta motif made up of eight highly homologous variants appeared to be characteristic. Reactive arthritis synovial fluid and blood previously showed some of these motif variants.

Libraries of TCR beta came from quantitative 5'-RACE with molecular barcodes. MiXCR was run by TCRdb on the 5' RACE reads, yielding one entry per CDR3 protein. The table includes fewer than 200,000 distinct CDR3 sequences, 18% detected once. This clonotype has ten or more counts. Its antigen is not identified. The chain carries TRBV11-2 and TRBJ2-3; 8 nucleotides align to TRBD2. The sequencing input was blood, either unsorted or a sorted T cell fraction (not recorded which). This sequence originates from a male donor aged 5 to 30 with ankylosing spondylitis or in good health (not recorded which). The CDR3 DNA reads as TGTGCCAGCAGCTTAGGTACTAGCGGAGGAGGGGATACGCAGTATTTT. Translating gives CASSLGTSGGGDTQYF.